The TCR beta chain described here comes from a study of blood T cell repertoires in COVID-19. Whole-study context: T cells, B-cell-depleted T cells, or PBMCs supplied cDNA or gDNA.

Recruits, aged roughly 18 to 100 years, lived in 20 to 30 US areas. Clinical history reported by participants formed the basis on which cohorts were assigned. The V and J ends lost 4 bases and 5 bases respectively, with 9 bases between them. Germline-derived CDR1 and CDR2 are SNHLY and FYNNEI. This CDR3 spans 13 amino acids. Sequencing used immunoSEQ multiplex PCR; TCRdb keeps in-frame clones, though not all of them. The sample carries roughly 250,000 clones, 86% recorded once. The sequence was collected from a woman between 40 and 55 years old with acute COVID-19. The chain links TRBV2 to TRBJ2-1; D perhaps matches TRBD2 (6 bases). The sequenced sample was PBMCs or T cells enriched from blood (not recorded which). DNA of the CDR3: TGTGCCAGCAGTGGGCGGGGAAACAATGAGCAGTTCTTC. The encoded protein is CASSGRGNNEQFF.